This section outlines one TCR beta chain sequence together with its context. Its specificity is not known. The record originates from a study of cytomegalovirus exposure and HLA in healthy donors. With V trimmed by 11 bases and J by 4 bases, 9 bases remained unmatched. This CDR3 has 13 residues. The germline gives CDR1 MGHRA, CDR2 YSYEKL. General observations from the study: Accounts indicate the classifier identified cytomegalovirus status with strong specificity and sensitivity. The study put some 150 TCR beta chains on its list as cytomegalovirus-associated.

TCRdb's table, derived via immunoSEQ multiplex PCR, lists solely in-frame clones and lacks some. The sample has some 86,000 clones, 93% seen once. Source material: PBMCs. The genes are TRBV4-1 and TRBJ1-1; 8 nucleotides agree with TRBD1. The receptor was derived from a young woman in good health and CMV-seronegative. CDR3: CAVRTGSSTEAFF. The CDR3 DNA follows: TGCGCCGTAAGGACAGGGTCGAGCACTGAAGCTTTCTTT.